This is a list of T cell receptor beta chains from one sample in a study of blood T cell repertoires in COVID-19. Clones were read by immunoSEQ multiplex PCR, and TCRdb kept only the in-frame ones, dropping some. The top ten clones hold less than 20% of a sample with around 160,000 clones, 84% of them seen once. Sequencing was carried out using peripheral blood. The receptors stem from a woman aged 80 or older with acute or convalescent COVID-19. The CDR3 runs from the conserved cysteine through the conserved F or W. The D gene is left open where the match is weak. Where a row states a size, it is once, few, many or the class of an expanded clone; other rows omit it.

NA	NA	TRBV6-6	TRBJ1-2	TGTGCCAGCAGTACAGGTGGCGGCTACACCTTC	CASSTGGGYTF
NA	NA	TRBV11-2	TRBJ1-3	TGTGCCAGCAGCTTAGCGGCAGGGTGGGCTGGAAACACCATATATTTT	CASSLAAGWAGNTIYF
NA	NA	TRBV7-9	TRBJ2-3	TGTGCCAGCAGCTTAACAGGAAGCACAGATACGCAGTATTTT	CASSLTGSTDTQYF
NA	NA	TRBV5-6	TRBJ2-7	TGTGCCAGCAGCTTGGCGCTAGCCTACGAGCAGTACTTC	CASSLALAYEQYF
NA	TRBD2	TRBV3-1/TRBV3-2	TRBJ2-3	TGTGCCAGCAGAAAAGCGGGAGGGCCAACAGATACGCAGTATTTT	CASRKAGGPTDTQYF
NA	NA	TRBV6-6	TRBJ2-3	TGTGCCAGCCGGAGCACAGATACGCAGTATTTT	CASRSTDTQYF
NA	NA	TRBV13	TRBJ1-2	TGTGCCAGCAGCTTACAGGGAATTAACTATGGCTACACCTTC	CASSLQGINYGYTF
NA	NA	TRBV30	TRBJ1-4	TGTGCCTGGAGTGTTTACGGGATCGGGAGCGAAAAACTGTTTTTT	CAWSVYGIGSEKLFF
NA	TRBD2	TRBV6-4	TRBJ2-1	TGTGCCAGCAGTGAGGTGGGAGGGCCGAAAGTTAATGAGCAGTTCTTC	CASSEVGGPKVNEQFF
NA	TRBD1	TRBV30	TRBJ1-6	TGTGCCTGCCCGACAGGGGGGAATTCACCCCTCCACTTT	CACPTGGNSPLHF
NA	NA	TRBV23-1	TRBJ1-5	TGCGCCAGCAGTCAGACTACAGGGAGCAATCAGCCCCAGCATTTT	CASSQTTGSNQPQHF
NA	NA	TRBV14	TRBJ2-2	TGTGCCAGCAGCCCCTTCAGGGTTTCCGGGGAGCTGTTTTTT	CASSPFRVSGELFF
NA	NA	TRBV9	TRBJ2-3	TGTGCCAGCAGCGTACATGCAGATACGCAGTATTTT	CASSVHADTQYF
NA	TRBD2	TRBV5-5	TRBJ2-7	TGTGCCAGCAGCTCGCGGGGCTGGGGACTAGCGGGAGTCTACGAGCAGTACTTC	CASSSRGWGLAGVYEQYF
NA	TRBD1	TRBV7-9	TRBJ1-1	TGTGCCAGCAGCTACCGACCCGGGACAGGGCTCGCAAAACCGGAAGCTTTCTTT	CASSYRPGTGLAKPEAFF
NA	TRBD2	TRBV27	TRBJ2-7	TGTGCCAGCAGTTTATCTCGCGGGAGGGGTGAGCAGTACTTC	CASSLSRGRGEQYF
NA	NA	TRBV27	TRBJ1-1	TGTGCCAGCAGTTTTCAGGGCAACACTGAAGCTTTCTTT	CASSFQGNTEAFF
NA	TRBD2	TRBV19	TRBJ2-2	TGTGCCAGTAGACGGATAGCGGGGGGGAAAAACGGGGAGCTGTTTTTT	CASRRIAGGKNGELFF
NA	NA	TRBV19	TRBJ1-5	TGTGCCAGTAGTATAGATCTTAATCAGCCCCAGCATTTT	CASSIDLNQPQHF
NA	NA	TRBV2	TRBJ2-5	TGTGCCAGCAGTCCAAAGGTTTGGATTGGGCACCAAGAGACCCAGTACTTC	CASSPKVWIGHQETQYF
once	TRBD1	TRBV5-1	TRBJ1-6	TGCGCCAGCAGCCTAGCCGGGACAGGGCATTCACCCCTCCACTTT	CASSLAGTGHSPLHF
NA	NA	TRBV7-9	TRBJ1-2	TGTGCCAGCAGCGCCCGAGGTCATAGCGAGTTCGGCTACACCTTC	CASSARGHSEFGYTF
NA	NA	TRBV2	TRBJ2-5	TGTGCCAGTGAAGGGGAGGACAAGAGAACCCAGTACTTC	CASEGEDKRTQYF
NA	TRBD1	TRBV5-1	TRBJ1-1	TGCGCCAGCAGCTCAACTCCGACAGGGGCGAGAGCTTTCTTT	CASSSTPTGARAFF
NA	NA	TRBV7-8	TRBJ2-3	TGTGCCAGCAGCTTCCCAGGAAGCACAGATACGCAGTATTTT	CASSFPGSTDTQYF
few	TRBD1	TRBV7-2	TRBJ2-7	TGTGCCAGCAGCTTGGACAGGGGCTCCTACGAGCAGTACTTC	CASSLDRGSYEQYF
NA	NA	TRBV3-1/TRBV3-2	TRBJ2-3	TGTGCCAGCAGGCCGGGACAAAGCACAGATACGCAGTATTTT	CASRPGQSTDTQYF
NA	TRBD1	TRBV25-1	TRBJ1-6	TGTGCCAGCAGTGAAGGGACAGTTTATTCACCCCTCCACTTT	CASSEGTVYSPLHF
NA	NA	TRBV5-4	TRBJ2-2	TGTGCCAGCAGCTTGGGAGGGAGAGGAAACACCGGGGAGCTGTTTTTT	CASSLGGRGNTGELFF
NA	NA	TRBV6-5	TRBJ2-1	TGTGCCAGCAAGAGAGGGGGGGCTAGGAACAATGAGCAGTTCTTC	CASKRGGARNNEQFF
few	TRBD1	TRBV15	TRBJ2-7	TGTGCCACCAGCCCGCAATCGACAGGGAACGAGCAGTACTTC	CATSPQSTGNEQYF
NA	TRBD2	TRBV10-3	TRBJ2-7	TGTGCCATCAGCGAATCCCTACTAGCGGGAGGGCTCTACGAGCAGTACTTC	CAISESLLAGGLYEQYF
NA	NA	TRBV19	TRBJ1-4	TGTGCCAGTAGTATGACAGGAGTAAATGAAAAACTGTTTTTT	CASSMTGVNEKLFF
NA	NA	TRBV30	TRBJ2-5	TGTGCCTGGACGGCAGGACAAGAGACCCAGTACTTC	CAWTAGQETQYF
NA	TRBD1	TRBV28	TRBJ2-4	TGTGCCAGCAGCCCGACTGGCAGGGGGTGGAACATTCAGTACTTC	CASSPTGRGWNIQYF
NA	NA	TRBV9	TRBJ2-3	TGTGCCAGCAGCGTCCAAAGCGGCACAGATACGCAGTATTTT	CASSVQSGTDTQYF
once	TRBD2	TRBV5-4	TRBJ2-1	TGTGCCAGCAGCTCCTCCGGGACTACGACCTACAATGAGCAGTTCTTC	CASSSSGTTTYNEQFF
NA	NA	TRBV10-2	TRBJ1-3	TGCGCCAGCAGTCCCGACGAGGTTGGAAACACCATATATTTT	CASSPDEVGNTIYF
NA	NA	TRBV13	TRBJ2-5	TGTGCCAGCAGCCCCCTAGAGACCCAGTACTTC	CASSPLETQYF
once	TRBD1	TRBV5-5	TRBJ2-7	TGTGCCAGCAGCTTGGCGACAGGGGGCTACGAGCAGTACTTC	CASSLATGGYEQYF